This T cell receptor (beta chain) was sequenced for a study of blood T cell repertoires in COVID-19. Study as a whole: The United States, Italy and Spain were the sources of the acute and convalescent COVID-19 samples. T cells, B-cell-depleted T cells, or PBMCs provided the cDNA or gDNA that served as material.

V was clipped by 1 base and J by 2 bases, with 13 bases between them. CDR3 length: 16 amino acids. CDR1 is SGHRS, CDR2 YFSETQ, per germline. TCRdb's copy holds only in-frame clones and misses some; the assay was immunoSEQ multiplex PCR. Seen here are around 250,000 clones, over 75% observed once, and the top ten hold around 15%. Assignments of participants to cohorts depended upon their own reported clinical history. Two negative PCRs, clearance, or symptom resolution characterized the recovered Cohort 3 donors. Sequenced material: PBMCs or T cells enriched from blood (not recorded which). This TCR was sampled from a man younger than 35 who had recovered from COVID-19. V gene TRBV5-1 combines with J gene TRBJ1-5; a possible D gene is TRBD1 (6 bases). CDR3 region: CASSLMGGGGNQPQHF. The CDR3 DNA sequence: TGCGCCAGCAGCTTGATGGGAGGGGGGGGCAATCAGCCCCAGCATTTT. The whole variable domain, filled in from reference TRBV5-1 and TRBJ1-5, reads KAGVTQTPRYLIKTRGQQVTLSCSPISGHRSVSWYQQTPGQGLQFLFEYFSETQRNKGNFPGRFSGRQFSNSRSEMNVSTLELGDSALYLCASSLMGGGGNQPQHFGDGTRLSIL.